The source of this T cell receptor (beta chain) is a study of shared clonotypes between healthy human individuals. Whole-study findings and limits: Naive subsets generally exceeded memory subsets in estimated richness.

The test was conducted at deep level. The assay was immunoSEQ multiplex PCR, and TCRdb's table has in-frame clones only and misses some. Altogether over a million clones are present, roughly 96% being singletons, with the ten largest covering 1.2%. Per the germline V gene, CDR1 is SGHNT and CDR2 is YYREEE (reference sequence). The CDR3 has 14 amino acids. The V segment lost 0 bases and the J segment 5 bases; nucleotides outside the gene matches: 4. The donors were all Caucasian adults (living in Nashville, Tennessee). Comments on this clone: The antigen remains undetermined.

The sequence came from a man aged 30-40 years in good health. Sequencing was carried out using naive CD4+ T cells sorted from blood. As to subset: CD45RA+ positively selected. The chain uses TRBV5-4 and TRBJ2-7, with TRBD1 identical over 8 bases. The CDR3: CASSLVDRDHEQYF. The CDR3 DNA sequence: TGTGCCAGCAGCTTGGTGGACAGGGATCACGAGCAGTACTTC.